This T cell receptor (beta chain) was recorded in a study of T cell responses to AZD1222 COVID-19 vaccine. Study in general: Analysis merged second doses at about 4 or about 12 weeks. Study conclusions and caveats: Among those given AZD1222, only five or six were seropositive at baseline.

CDR3 length equals 13 residues. TCRdb's table, derived via immunoSEQ multiplex PCR, lists solely in-frame clones and lacks some. There are about 150,000 clones in the sample; approximately 90% occur only once, and about 4.4% lies in the top ten. The table lists this clone with a few counts. The antigen remains unidentified. Sample: peripheral blood, taken on day 0 of AZD1222 vaccination. This sequence originates from an adult in good health. This chain uses TRBV21-1 with TRBJ1-1; TRBD1 was called by the table and not checked on the DNA. TRBV21-1 corresponds to a pseudogene. Here the CDR3 DNA reads TGTGCCAGCAGCAAAGTGCCAGTCCCTGAAGCTTTCTTT. Protein sequence: CASSKVPVPEAFF.